The present TCR beta chain was sequenced within a study of Siglec-9 on CD8 T cells in melanoma. Broader study findings: In melanoma tumors, a Siglec-9-marked effector memory CD8+ subset reportedly appeared to accumulate.

Note on this clone: What it recognizes is unknown.

Generated by immunoSEQ multiplex PCR, the TCRdb table keeps only in-frame clones and is missing some. The sample lists approximately 39,000 clones, about 86% occurring once. This CDR3 is built from 12 residues. Between the trimmed V and J ends, which lost 2 bases and 5 bases, there was a span of 8 bases. CDR1 is SGHDT and CDR2 is YYEEEE in the germline V gene. What was sequenced was Siglec-9- CD8+ T cells sorted from blood. The gene calls are TRBV5-6 and TRBJ2-7, with a weak D call TRBD2 (6 bases). The origin of this receptor is a human donor in good health. The CDR3 spells CASSFAGNEQYF. The CDR3 DNA is TGTGCCAGCAGCTTTGCGGGAAACGAGCAGTACTTC.